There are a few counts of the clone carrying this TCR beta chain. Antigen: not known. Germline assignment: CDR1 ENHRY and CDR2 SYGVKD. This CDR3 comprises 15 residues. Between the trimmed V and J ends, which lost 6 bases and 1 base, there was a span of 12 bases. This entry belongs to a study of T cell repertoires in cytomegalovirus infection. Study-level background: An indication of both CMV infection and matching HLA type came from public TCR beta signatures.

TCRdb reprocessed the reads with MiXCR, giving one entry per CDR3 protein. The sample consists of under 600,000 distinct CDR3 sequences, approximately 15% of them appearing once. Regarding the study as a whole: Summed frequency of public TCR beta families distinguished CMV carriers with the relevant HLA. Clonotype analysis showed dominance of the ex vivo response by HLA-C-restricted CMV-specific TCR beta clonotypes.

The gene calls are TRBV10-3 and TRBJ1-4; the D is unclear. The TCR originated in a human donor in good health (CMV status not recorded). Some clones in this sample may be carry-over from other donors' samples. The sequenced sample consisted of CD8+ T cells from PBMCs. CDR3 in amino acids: CAISAEGGTNEKLFF. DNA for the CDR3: TGTGCCATCAGCGCCGAGGGTGGAACTAATGAAAAACTGTTTTTT.